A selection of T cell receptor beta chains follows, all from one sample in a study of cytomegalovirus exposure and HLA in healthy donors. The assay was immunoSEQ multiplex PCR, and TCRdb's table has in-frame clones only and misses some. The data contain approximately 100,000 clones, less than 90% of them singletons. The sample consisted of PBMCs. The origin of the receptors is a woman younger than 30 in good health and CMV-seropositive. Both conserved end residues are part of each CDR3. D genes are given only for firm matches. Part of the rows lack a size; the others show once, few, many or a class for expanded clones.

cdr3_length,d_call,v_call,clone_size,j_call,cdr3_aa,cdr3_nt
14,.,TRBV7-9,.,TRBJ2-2,CASSLAANTGELFF,TGTGCCAGCAGCTTAGCGGCTAACACCGGGGAGCTGTTTTTT
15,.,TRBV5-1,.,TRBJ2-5,CASSLVRTAQETQYF,TGCGCCAGCAGCTTGGTCAGGACTGCTCAAGAGACCCAGTACTTC
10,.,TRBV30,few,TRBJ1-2,CAWSVEGYTF,TGTGCCTGGAGTGTAGAGGGCTACACCTTC
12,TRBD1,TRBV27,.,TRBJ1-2,CASSPQGAGYTF,TGTGCCAGCAGCCCACAGGGGGCGGGCTACACCTTC
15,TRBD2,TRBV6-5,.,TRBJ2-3,CASTPVGLAKGTQYF,TGTGCCAGCACCCCAGTGGGACTAGCAAAGGGTACGCAGTATTTT
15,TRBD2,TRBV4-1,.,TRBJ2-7,CASSHPKRGFGEQYF,TGCGCCAGCAGCCACCCCAAGCGGGGTTTCGGCGAGCAGTACTTC
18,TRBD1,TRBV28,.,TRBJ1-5,CASSPRPLGTGQNQPQHF,TGTGCCAGCAGTCCTCGCCCCCTCGGGACAGGACAAAATCAGCCCCAGCATTTT
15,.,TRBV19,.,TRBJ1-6,CASRAGDMYNSPLHF,TGTGCCAGTAGGGCCGGGGACATGTATAATTCACCCCTCCACTTT
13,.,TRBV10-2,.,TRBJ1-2,CASRDTGFNGYTF,TGCGCCAGCAGGGATACAGGGTTCAATGGCTACACCTTC
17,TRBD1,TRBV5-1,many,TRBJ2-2,CASSFALRTGPTGELFF,TGCGCCAGCAGCTTCGCCTTAAGGACAGGGCCCACCGGGGAGCTGTTTTTT
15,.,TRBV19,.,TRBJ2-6,CASTALDSGANVLTF,TGTGCCAGTACCGCCTTAGACTCTGGGGCCAACGTCCTGACTTTC
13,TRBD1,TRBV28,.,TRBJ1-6,CASRSTGDSPLHF,TGTGCCAGCAGATCCACAGGGGATTCACCCCTCCACTTT
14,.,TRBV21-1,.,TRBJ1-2,CASSMMDRVGGYTF,TGTGCCAGCAGCATGATGGACAGGGTGGGCGGCTACACCTTC
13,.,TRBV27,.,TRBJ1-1,CASSLIRRSEAFF,TGTGCCAGCAGTTTGATCCGACGGAGTGAAGCTTTCTTT
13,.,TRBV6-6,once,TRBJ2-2,CASSFRVTGELFF,TGTGCCAGCAGTTTCAGGGTCACCGGGGAGCTGTTTTTT
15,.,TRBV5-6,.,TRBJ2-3,CASSLLSWQRDTQYF,TGTGCCAGCAGCTTGTTATCCTGGCAGCGGGATACGCAGTATTTT
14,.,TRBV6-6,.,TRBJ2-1,CAGIHWTQRNEQFF,TGTGCCGGCATTCACTGGACTCAGAGGAATGAGCAGTTCTTC
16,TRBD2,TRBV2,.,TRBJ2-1,CASSPFRGGRYNEQFF,TGTGCCAGCAGTCCCTTCCGGGGGGGCCGATACAATGAGCAGTTCTTC
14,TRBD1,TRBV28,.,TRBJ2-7,CASSTRDRANEQYF,TGTGCCAGCAGTACGCGGGACAGGGCCAACGAGCAGTACTTC
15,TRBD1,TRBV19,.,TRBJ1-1,CASSTFLAGGTEAFF,TGTGCCAGTAGTACGTTTTTGGCAGGGGGCACTGAAGCTTTCTTT
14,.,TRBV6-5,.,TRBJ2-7,CASRSTEPSYEQYF,TGTGCCAGCAGATCAACAGAACCCTCCTACGAGCAGTACTTC
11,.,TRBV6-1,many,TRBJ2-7,CASREIYEQYF,TGTGCCAGCAGAGAGATCTACGAGCAGTACTTC
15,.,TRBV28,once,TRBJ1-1,CASSLVGGPDTEAFF,TGTGCCAGCAGTTTGGTCGGGGGGCCGGACACTGAAGCTTTCTTT
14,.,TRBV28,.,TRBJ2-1,CASSSLAGQDEQFF,TGTGCCAGCAGCTCCTTGGCGGGGCAGGATGAGCAGTTCTTC
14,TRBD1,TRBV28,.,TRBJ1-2,CASSLSDRGYGYTF,TGTGCCAGCAGTTTATCCGACAGGGGGTATGGCTACACCTTC
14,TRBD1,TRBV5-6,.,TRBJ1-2,CASKFTGGADGYTF,TGTGCCAGCAAATTTACAGGGGGCGCGGATGGCTACACCTTC
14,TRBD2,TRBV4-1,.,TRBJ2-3,CASSQGEGADTQYF,TGCGCCAGCAGCCAAGGGGAGGGCGCCGATACGCAGTATTTT
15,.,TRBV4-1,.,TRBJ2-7,CASSQYPRGKYEQYF,TGCGCCAGCAGCCAATACCCGCGGGGAAAATACGAGCAGTACTTC
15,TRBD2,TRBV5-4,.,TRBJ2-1,CASSFRRGEGDEQFF,TGTGCCAGCAGCTTTAGGCGGGGGGAAGGGGATGAGCAGTTCTTC
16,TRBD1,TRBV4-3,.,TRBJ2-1,CASSQDRQGAYNEQFF,TGCGCCAGCAGCCAAGATAGGCAGGGGGCGTACAATGAGCAGTTCTTC
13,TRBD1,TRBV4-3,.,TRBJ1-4,CASSGTGEEKLFF,TGCGCCAGCAGTGGGACAGGGGAGGAAAAACTGTTTTTT
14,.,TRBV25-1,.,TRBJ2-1,CASSEFQGFNEQFF,TGTGCCAGCAGTGAATTCCAGGGCTTCAATGAGCAGTTCTTC
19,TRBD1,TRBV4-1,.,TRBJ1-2,CASSQEGGTVTTANYGYTF,TGCGCCAGCAGCCAAGAGGGTGGGACAGTTACTACAGCTAACTATGGCTACACCTTC
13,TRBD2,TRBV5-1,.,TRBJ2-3,CASGAGGADTQYF,TGCGCCAGCGGGGCGGGGGGAGCAGATACGCAGTATTTT
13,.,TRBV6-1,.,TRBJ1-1,CASSEQVTTEAFF,TGTGCCAGCAGTGAGCAGGTTACCACTGAAGCTTTCTTT
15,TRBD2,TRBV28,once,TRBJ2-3,CASKPSGVSTDTQYF,TGTGCCAGTAAGCCTAGCGGGGTTAGCACAGATACGCAGTATTTT
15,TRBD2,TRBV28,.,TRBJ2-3,CASSLSGGFTDTQYF,TGTGCCAGCAGTTTATCGGGGGGTTTTACAGATACGCAGTATTTT
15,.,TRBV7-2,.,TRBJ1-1,CASSLVATGYTEAFF,TGTGCCAGCAGCCTTGTTGCCACAGGGTACACTGAAGCTTTCTTT
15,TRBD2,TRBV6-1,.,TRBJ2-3,CASSETSGGQDTQYF,TGTGCCAGCAGTGAAACTAGCGGGGGACAAGATACGCAGTATTTT
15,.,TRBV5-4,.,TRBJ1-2,CASSSSSTAPYGYTF,TGTGCCAGCAGCTCCTCTTCGACAGCTCCCTATGGCTACACCTTC
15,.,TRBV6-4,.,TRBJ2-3,CASSDSGQTTDTQYF,TGTGCCAGCAGTGACTCAGGACAGACCACAGATACGCAGTATTTT
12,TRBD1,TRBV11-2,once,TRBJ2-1,CASSSTGSEQFF,TGTGCCAGCAGCTCGACAGGGAGTGAGCAGTTCTTC
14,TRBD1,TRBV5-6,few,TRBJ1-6,CASSGTGLHSPLHF,TGTGCCAGCAGCGGGACAGGGCTCCACTCACCCCTCCACTTT
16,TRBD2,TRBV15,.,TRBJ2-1,CATSRKAGGQYNEQFF,TGTGCCACCAGCAGGAAAGCGGGGGGCCAGTACAATGAGCAGTTCTTC
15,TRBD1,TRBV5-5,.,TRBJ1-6,CASSGDSGGLRPLHF,TGTGCCAGCAGCGGGGACAGTGGGGGTTTGAGGCCCCTCCACTTT
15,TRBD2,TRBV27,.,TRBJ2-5,CASGPYSGGQETQYF,TGTGCCAGCGGCCCGTATAGCGGGGGACAAGAGACCCAGTACTTC
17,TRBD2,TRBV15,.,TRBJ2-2,CATSSQILSGGSGELFF,TGTGCCACCAGCTCACAAATACTCAGCGGGGGGTCCGGGGAGCTGTTTTTT
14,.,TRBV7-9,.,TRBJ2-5,CASSLGGPWETQYF,TGTGCCAGCAGCTTAGGGGGGCCATGGGAGACCCAGTACTTC
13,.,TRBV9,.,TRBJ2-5,CASSTLARETQYF,TGTGCCAGCAGCACCCTAGCGCGGGAGACCCAGTACTTC
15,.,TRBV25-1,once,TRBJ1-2,CASSELRGRDYGYTF,TGTGCCAGCAGTGAATTAAGGGGCAGGGACTATGGCTACACCTTC
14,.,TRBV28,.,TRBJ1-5,CASSLAREYQPQHF,TGTGCCAGCAGTTTAGCCAGGGAATACCAGCCCCAGCATTTT